Following are 3 T cell receptor beta chains from one sample sequenced in a study of blood T cell repertoires in COVID-19. Here immunoSEQ multiplex PCR was the method, and the copy in TCRdb shows in-frame clones only, minus some. Among around 190,000 clones listed, 70% to 85% were seen once. The specimen was peripheral blood. Receptor source: a woman between 50 and 59 years old with acute or convalescent COVID-19.

This clone was observed a handful of times. The rearrangement links TRBV5-4 to TRBJ2-5; no clear D. CDR1 and CDR2 from the germline V gene are SGHNT and YYREEE (reference sequence). Trimming took off 2 bases at V and 4 bases at J, with 12 bases between the two ends. CDR3 length: 14 residues. CDR3 in DNA: TGTGCCAGCAGCTTAACTGCTTCTCCAGAGACCCAGTACTTC. It translates to CASSLTASPETQYF.

CDR3 sequence: CASSVGGTGYIHEQFF. The DNA for the CDR3 is TGTGCCAGCAGCGTAGGTGGGACAGGGTATATCCATGAGCAGTTCTTC. The rearrangement joins TRBV9 to TRBJ2-1; TRBD1 matches 9 bases. V was clipped by 0 bases and J by 8 bases; unmatched bases: 9. The CDR3 runs 16 residues. Germline lookup yields CDR1 SGDLS and CDR2 YYNGEE.

The rearrangement joins TRBV6-5 to TRBJ1-1, with D hard to call. The V and J ends lost 6 bases and 5 bases respectively, with 19 bases between them. From germline, CDR1 is MNHEY and CDR2 SVGAGI. The CDR3 has 15 residues. The CDR3: CASSILGGRGTEAFF. The CDR3 DNA reads as TGTGCCAGCAGCATTCTGGGCGGGCGGGGAACTGAAGCTTTCTTT.